Below, 2 T cell receptor beta chains from the same sample are listed, as sequenced in a study of blood T cell repertoires in COVID-19. The assay was immunoSEQ multiplex PCR, and TCRdb's table has in-frame clones only and misses some. The sample carries around 370,000 clones, about 93% recorded once. The material sequenced was peripheral blood. Source of these receptors: a woman aged 18-29 years who had recovered from COVID-19.

This clone was counted a single time. This chain links TRBV10-3 with TRBJ2-1, with 12 bases aligning to TRBD2. CDR1 and CDR2 (germline): ENHRY, SYGVKD. With 5 bases clipped from V and 5 bases from J, the junction kept 1 base outside the gene matches. The CDR3 contains 14 residues. The CDR3 nucleotides are TGTGCCATCAGTAGGACTAGCGGGAACAATGAGCAGTTCTTC. Encoded protein: CAISRTSGNNEQFF.

The chain employs TRBV9 and TRBJ1-2; TRBD1 is a possible D gene (5 bases). The V end was cut by 4 bases, the J end by 7 bases, with 20 bases between. CDR1 is SGDLS and CDR2 is YYNGEE in the germline V gene. This CDR3 has 15 amino acids. The CDR3 DNA sequence: TGTGCCAGCAGCCAACTCGGGAGGGGCGGTCCTGGCTACACCTTC. Translating it yields CASSQLGRGGPGYTF.